Included here is one T cell receptor (beta chain) sequence, with context. Methods used by the authors: How many nucleated cells were present was estimated from reference gene primer amplification. This table comes from immunoSEQ multiplex PCR, and its TCRdb copy is limited to in-frame clones, with some not included. That table supplies the V and J calls and clone size; D and trimming were determined from the DNA. Among under 450,000 clones listed, 81% were seen once. The data derive from a study of blood T cell repertoires in COVID-19. Across the whole study: Samples of COVID-19 (acute and convalescent) were obtained from the United States, Italy and Spain.

Germline CDR1 is GTSNPN and CDR2 is SVGIG (reference sequence). The V end lost 3 bases, the J end lost 2 bases, and 7 bases lay between the germline ends. The CDR3 is 12 amino acids. The rearrangement joins TRBV30 to TRBJ1-2; no reliable D call. The source is a human donor with acute or convalescent COVID-19. The donor label of this sample is uncertain. Sequencing was done on a sample of peripheral blood. The CDR3 reads CAWRTVNYGYTF. CDR3 nucleotides: TGTGCCTGGAGAACAGTAAACTATGGCTACACCTTC.